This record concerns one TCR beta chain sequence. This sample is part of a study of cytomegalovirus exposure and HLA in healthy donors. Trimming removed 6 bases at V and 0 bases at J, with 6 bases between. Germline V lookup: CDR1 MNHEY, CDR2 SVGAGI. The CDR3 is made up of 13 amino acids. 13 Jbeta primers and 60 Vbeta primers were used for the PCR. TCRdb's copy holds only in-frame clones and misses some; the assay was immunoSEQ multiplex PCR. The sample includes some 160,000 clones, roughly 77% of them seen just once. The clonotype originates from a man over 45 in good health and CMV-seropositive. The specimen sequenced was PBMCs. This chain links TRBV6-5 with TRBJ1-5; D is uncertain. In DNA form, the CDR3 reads TGTGCCAGCAGCCTCTTTAGCAATCAGCCCCAGCATTTT. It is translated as CASSLFSNQPQHF.